Only a few counts were recorded for the clone carrying this T cell receptor beta chain. Its target is unknown. CDR3 length: 15 amino acids. Germline V gene sequence: CDR1 SQVTM, CDR2 ANQGSEA. Between the trimmed V and J ends, which lost 6 bases and 2 bases, there was a span of 20 bases. This sample is drawn from a study of post-analysis software for immune sequencing data. The study, taken as a whole, reports: F measure showed strong co-clustering of same-batch samples. Normalized Chao1 diversity was significantly reduced in patients versus controls. TRBV5-6, TRBV5-1 and TRBV20-1 belonged to a set of roughly 5 TRBV segments that were more frequent in patients than controls.

Unique molecular identifiers were present in the TCR beta cDNA libraries. The source material, roughly 0.85 to 10 million T cells, gave rise to 400,000 to 550,000 cDNA molecules. MiXCR was run by TCRdb on the PCR reads, yielding one entry per CDR3 protein. The table lists about 820,000 distinct CDR3 sequences, roughly 50% of them singletons. The chain has TRBV29-1 and TRBJ2-7; tentatively, D is TRBD1 or TRBD2 (7 bases each). This clonotype was sampled from a girl aged 5-17 years with multiple sclerosis. The sample taken for sequencing was blood. CDR3 in DNA: TGCAGCGTGGGGGGGAGCTGGGACAGTGCCTACGAGCAGTACTTC. It codes for CSVGGSWDSAYEQYF.